The T cell receptor beta chain under discussion was sequenced for a study of blood T cell repertoires in COVID-19. Across the whole study: Specimens from acute and convalescent COVID-19 originated in the United States, Italy and Spain.

Sequencing used immunoSEQ multiplex PCR; TCRdb keeps in-frame clones, though not all of them. Counted here are 140,000 or so clones, about 84% occurring once; the ten biggest clones make up about 1.5%. The CDR3 extends over 14 amino acids. Germline V gene sequence: CDR1 SNHLY, CDR2 FYNNEI. The junction had 2 bases not matched to a gene; V was cut back by 5 bases and J by 2 bases. Participant-reported clinical history was the basis for cohort assignment. This TCR came from a woman in her late teens or twenties who had been exposed to COVID-19. This chain connects TRBV2 to TRBJ1-5; 8 bases agree with TRBD1. Material: PBMCs or T cells enriched from blood (not recorded which). The CDR3 bases are TGTGCCAGCAGTAAGGACAGGGGCAATCAGCCCCAGCATTTT. Its protein is CASSKDRGNQPQHF.